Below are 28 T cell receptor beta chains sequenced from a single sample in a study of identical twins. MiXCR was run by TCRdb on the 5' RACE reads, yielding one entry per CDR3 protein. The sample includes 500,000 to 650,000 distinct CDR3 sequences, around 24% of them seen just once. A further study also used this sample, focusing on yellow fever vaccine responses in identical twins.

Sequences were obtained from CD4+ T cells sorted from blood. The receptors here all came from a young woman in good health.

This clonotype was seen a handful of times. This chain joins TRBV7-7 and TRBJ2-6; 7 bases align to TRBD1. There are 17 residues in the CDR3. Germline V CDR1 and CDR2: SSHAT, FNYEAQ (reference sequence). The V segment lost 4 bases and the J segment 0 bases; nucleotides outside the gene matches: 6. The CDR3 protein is CASSSGQLNSGANVLTF. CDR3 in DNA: TGTGCCAGCAGCTCGGGACAGCTAAACTCTGGGGCCAACGTCCTGACTTTC.

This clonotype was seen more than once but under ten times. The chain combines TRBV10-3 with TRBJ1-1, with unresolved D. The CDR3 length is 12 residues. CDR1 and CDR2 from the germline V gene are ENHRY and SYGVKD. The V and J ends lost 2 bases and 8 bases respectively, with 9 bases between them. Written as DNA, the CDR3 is TGTGCCATCAGTGAGGTAGTGGGGGAAGCTTTCTTT. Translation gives CAISEVVGEAFF.

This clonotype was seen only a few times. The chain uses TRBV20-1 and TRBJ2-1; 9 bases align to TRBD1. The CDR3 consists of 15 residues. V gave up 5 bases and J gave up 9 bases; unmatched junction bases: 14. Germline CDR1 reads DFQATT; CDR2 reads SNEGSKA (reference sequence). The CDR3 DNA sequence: TGCAGTGCTTTCACCGGGACAGGGCCCCTCGCTGAGCAGTTCTTC. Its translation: CSAFTGTGPLAEQFF.

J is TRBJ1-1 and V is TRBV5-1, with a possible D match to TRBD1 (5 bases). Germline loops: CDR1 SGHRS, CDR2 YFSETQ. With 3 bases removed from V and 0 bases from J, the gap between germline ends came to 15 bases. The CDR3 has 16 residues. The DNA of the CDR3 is TGCGCCAGCAGCTCTACGGGGGTTTCGATGAACACTGAAGCTTTCTTT. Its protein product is CASSSTGVSMNTEAFF.

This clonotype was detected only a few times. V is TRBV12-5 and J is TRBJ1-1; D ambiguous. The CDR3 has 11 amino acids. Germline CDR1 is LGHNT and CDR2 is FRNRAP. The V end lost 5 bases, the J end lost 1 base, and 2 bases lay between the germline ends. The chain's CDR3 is CASGKNTEAFF. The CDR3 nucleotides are TGTGCTAGTGGTAAGAACACTGAAGCTTTCTTT.

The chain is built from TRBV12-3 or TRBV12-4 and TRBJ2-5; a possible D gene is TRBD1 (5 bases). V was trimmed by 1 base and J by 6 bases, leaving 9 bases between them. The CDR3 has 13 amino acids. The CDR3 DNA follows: TGTGCCAGCAGTTTAGGGGGCATAAAGACCCAGTACTTC. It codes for CASSLGGIKTQYF.

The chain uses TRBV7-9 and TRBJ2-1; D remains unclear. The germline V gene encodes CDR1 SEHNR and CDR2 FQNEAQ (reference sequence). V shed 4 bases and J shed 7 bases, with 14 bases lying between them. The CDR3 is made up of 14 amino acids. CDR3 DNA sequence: TGTGCCAGCAGCTCCCCCGCAATAGGGAATGAGCAGTTCTTC. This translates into CASSSPAIGNEQFF.

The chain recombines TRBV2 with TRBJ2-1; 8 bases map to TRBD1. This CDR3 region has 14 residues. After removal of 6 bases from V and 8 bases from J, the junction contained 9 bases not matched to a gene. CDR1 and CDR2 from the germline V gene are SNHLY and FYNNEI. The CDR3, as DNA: TGTGCCAGCAGCGTTGACAGGGGTGTCGATGAGCAGTTCTTC. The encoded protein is CASSVDRGVDEQFF.

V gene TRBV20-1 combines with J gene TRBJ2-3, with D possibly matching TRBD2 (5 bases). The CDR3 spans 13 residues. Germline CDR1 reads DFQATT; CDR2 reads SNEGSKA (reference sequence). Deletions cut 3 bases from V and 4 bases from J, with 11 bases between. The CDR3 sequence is CSASEGVADTQYF. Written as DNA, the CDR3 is TGCAGTGCTAGCGAGGGTGTTGCAGATACGCAGTATTTT.

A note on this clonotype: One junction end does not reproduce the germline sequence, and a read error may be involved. Written as DNA, the CDR3 is TGTGCCAGCAGCTCCCTGGGGTTTCGGGACACTGATGCTTTCTTT. This translates into CASSSLGFRDTDAFF. The chain uses TRBV13 and TRBJ1-1; a weak D match, TRBD1 (6 bases). CDR3 length equals 15 residues. Germline V lookup: CDR1 PRHDT, CDR2 FYEKMQ (reference sequence).

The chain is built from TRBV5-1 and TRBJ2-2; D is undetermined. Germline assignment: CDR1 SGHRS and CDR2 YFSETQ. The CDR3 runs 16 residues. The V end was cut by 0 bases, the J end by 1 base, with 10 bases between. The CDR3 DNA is TGCGCCAGCAGCTTGGAACGGCGGATGAACACCGGGGAGCTGTTTTTT. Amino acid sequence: CASSLERRMNTGELFF.

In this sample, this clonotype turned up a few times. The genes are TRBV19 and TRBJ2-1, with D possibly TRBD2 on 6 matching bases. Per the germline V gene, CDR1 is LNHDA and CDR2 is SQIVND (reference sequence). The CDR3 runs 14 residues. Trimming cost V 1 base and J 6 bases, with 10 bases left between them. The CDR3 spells CASSIGASANEQFF. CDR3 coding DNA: TGTGCCAGTAGTATAGGGGCTAGCGCCAATGAGCAGTTCTTC.

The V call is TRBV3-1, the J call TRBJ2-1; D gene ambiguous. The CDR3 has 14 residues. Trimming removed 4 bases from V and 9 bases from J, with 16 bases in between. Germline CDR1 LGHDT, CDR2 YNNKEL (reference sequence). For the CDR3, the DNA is TGTGCCAGCAGCCGCAGTCCCACTTGGGGTGAGCAGTTCTTC. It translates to CASSRSPTWGEQFF.

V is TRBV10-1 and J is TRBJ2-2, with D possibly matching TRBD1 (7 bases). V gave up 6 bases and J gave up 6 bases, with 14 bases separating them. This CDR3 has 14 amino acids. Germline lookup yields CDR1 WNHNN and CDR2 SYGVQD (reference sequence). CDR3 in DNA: TGCGCCAGCAGGGGTACAGGGGAGGCCGGGGAGCTGTTTTTT. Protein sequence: CASRGTGEAGELFF.

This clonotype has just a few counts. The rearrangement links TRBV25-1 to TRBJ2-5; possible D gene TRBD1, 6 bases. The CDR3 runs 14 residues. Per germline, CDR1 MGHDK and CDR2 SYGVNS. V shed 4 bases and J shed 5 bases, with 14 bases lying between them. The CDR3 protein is CASSVGDTRETQYF. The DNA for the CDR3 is TGTGCCAGCAGTGTAGGGGACACACGGGAGACCCAGTACTTC.

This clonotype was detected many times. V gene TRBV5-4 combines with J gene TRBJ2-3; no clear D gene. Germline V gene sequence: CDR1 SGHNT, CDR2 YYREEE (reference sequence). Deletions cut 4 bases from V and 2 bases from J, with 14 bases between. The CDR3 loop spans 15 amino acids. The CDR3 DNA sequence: TGTGCCAGCAGCACAGACTTGTCCCTCACAGATACGCAGTATTTT. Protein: CASSTDLSLTDTQYF.

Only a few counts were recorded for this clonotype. This chain's CDR3 is CASSNCPRRITLAEAFF. The CDR3 coding sequence is TGTGCCAGCAGCAATTGCCCCAGGCGTATCACCTTGGCTGAAGCTTTCTTT. This chain joins TRBV21-1 and TRBJ1-1; the table assigns TRBD1, which was not confirmed against the DNA. TRBV21-1 is classified as a pseudogene. The CDR3 sequence is 17 residues long.

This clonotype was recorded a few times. The CDR3 DNA reads as TGTGCCAGCAGCTTGGAGAGCGAGCAGTACTTC. Translation gives CASSLESEQYF. The chain links TRBV5-5 to TRBJ2-7, with D unresolved. The germline gives CDR1 SGHKS, CDR2 YYEKEE (reference sequence). Between the trimmed V and J ends, which lost 0 bases and 6 bases, there was a span of 4 bases. The CDR3 has 11 amino acids. The full variable domain, with the rest looked up from reference TRBV5-5 and TRBJ2-7, is DAGVTQSPTHLIKTRGQQVTLRCSPISGHKSVSWYQQVLGQGPQFIFQYYEKEERGRGNFPDRFSARQFPNYSSELNVNALLLGDSALYLCASSLESEQYFGPGTRLTVT.

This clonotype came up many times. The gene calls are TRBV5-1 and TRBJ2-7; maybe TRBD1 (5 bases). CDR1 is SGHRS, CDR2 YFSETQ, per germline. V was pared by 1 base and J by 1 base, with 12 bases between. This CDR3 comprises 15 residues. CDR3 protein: CASSLRPDNSYEQYF. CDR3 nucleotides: TGCGCCAGCAGCTTGCGGCCGGACAATTCCTACGAGCAGTACTTC.

CDR3 loop: CASSEGRRTGELFF. The DNA for the CDR3 is TGCGCCAGCAGTGAGGGCAGGAGGACCGGGGAGCTGTTTTTT. The rearrangement uses TRBV10-2 and TRBJ2-2; weak D call: TRBD2 (5 bases). This CDR3 is 14 amino acids long. Germline lookup yields CDR1 WSHSY and CDR2 SAAADI. The V end was cut by 2 bases, the J end by 5 bases, with 9 bases between.

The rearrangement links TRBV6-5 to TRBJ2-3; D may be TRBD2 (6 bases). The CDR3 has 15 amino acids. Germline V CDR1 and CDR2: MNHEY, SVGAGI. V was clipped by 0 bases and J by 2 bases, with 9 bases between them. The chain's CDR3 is CASSYSAGLTDTQYF. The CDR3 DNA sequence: TGTGCCAGCAGTTACTCGGCGGGGCTCACAGATACGCAGTATTTT.

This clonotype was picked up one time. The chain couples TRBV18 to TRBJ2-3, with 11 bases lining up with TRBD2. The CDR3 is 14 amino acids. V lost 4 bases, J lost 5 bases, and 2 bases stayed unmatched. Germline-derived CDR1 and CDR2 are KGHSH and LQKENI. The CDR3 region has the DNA TGTGCCAGCTCACACGGACTAGCGGGAGATACGCAGTATTTT. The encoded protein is CASSHGLAGDTQYF.

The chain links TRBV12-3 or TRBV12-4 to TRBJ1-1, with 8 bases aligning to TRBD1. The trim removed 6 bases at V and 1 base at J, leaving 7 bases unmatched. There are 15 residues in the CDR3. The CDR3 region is CASRGQGSTNTEAFF. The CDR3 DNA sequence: TGTGCCAGCAGAGGACAGGGTTCTACGAACACTGAAGCTTTCTTT.

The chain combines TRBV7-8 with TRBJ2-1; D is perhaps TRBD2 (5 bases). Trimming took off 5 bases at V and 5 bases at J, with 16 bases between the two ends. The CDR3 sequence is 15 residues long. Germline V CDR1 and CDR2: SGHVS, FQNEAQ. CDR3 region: CASSPHRLRDNEQFF. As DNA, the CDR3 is TGTGCCAGCAGCCCCCACCGGCTGCGGGACAATGAGCAGTTCTTC.

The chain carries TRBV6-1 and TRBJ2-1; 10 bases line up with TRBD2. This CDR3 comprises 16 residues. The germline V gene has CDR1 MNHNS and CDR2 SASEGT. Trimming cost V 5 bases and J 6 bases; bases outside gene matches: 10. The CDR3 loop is CASSTPVLAGVNEQFF. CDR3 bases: TGTGCCAGCAGTACGCCTGTCCTAGCGGGAGTCAATGAGCAGTTCTTC.

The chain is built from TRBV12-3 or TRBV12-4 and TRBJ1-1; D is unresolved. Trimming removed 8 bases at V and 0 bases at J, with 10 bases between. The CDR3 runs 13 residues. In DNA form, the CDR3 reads TGTGCCAGCGGCCCGTGGTTGAACACTGAAGCTTTCTTT. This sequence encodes CASGPWLNTEAFF.

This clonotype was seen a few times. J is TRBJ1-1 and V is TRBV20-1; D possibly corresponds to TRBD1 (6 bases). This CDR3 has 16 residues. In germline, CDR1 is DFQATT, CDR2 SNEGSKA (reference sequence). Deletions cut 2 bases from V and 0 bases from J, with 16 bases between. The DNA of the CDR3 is TGCAGTGCTAGACCCAAGACAGGCCCCATGAACACTGAAGCTTTCTTT. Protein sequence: CSARPKTGPMNTEAFF.

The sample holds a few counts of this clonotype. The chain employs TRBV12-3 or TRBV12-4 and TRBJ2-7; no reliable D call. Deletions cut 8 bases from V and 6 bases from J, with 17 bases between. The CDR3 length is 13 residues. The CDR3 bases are TGTGCCAGCTGCCTGGGCTGGCTTGGCGAGCAGTACTTC. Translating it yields CASCLGWLGEQYF.